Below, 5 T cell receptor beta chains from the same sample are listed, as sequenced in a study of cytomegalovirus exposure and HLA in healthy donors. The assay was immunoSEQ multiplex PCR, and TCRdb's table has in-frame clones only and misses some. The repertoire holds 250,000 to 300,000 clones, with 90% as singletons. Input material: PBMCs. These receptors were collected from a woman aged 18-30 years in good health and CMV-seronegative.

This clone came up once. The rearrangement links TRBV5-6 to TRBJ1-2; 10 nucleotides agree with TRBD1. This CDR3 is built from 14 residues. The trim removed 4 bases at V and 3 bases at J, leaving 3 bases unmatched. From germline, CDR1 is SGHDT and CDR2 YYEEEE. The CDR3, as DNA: TGTGCCAGCAGCCCCGGGACAGGGGACTATGGCTACACCTTC. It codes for CASSPGTGDYGYTF.

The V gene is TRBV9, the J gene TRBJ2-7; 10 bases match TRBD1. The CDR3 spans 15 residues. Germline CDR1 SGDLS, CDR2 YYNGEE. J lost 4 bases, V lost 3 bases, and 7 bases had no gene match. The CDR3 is CASSASGTGEYEQYF. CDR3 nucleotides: TGTGCCAGCAGCGCCTCCGGGACAGGGGAGTACGAGCAGTACTTC. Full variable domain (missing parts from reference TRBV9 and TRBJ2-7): DSGVTQTPKHLITATGQRVTLRCSPRSGDLSVYWYQQSLDQGLQFLIQYYNGEERAKGNILERFSAQQFPDLHSELNLSSLELGDSALYFCASSASGTGEYEQYFGPGTRLTVT.

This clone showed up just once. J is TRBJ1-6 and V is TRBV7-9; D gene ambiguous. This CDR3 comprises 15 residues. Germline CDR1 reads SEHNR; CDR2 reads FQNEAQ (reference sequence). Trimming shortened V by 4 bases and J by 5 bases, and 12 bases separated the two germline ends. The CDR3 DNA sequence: TGTGCCAGCAGCTCCTCGAGGTTTAATAATTCACCCCTCCACTTT. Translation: CASSSSRFNNSPLHF.

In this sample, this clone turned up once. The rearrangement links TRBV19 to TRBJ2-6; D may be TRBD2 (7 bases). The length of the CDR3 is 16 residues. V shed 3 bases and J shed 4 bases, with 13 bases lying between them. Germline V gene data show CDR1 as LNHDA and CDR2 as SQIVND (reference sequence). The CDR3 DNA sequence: TGTGCCAGTAGTATTGGGGGGGCGCACGGGGCCAACGTCCTGACTTTC. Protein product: CASSIGGAHGANVLTF.

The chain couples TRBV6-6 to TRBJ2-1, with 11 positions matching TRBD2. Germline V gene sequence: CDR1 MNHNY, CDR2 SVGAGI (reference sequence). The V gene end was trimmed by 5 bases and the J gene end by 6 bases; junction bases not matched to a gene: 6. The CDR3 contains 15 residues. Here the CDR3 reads CASSLAGGPGNEQFF. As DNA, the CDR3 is TGTGCCAGCAGTCTAGCGGGGGGACCCGGCAATGAGCAGTTCTTC.